The 17 T cell receptor beta chains below come from one sample, sequenced in a study of PD-1 blockade in classical Hodgkin lymphoma. Clones were sequenced by immunoSEQ multiplex PCR, and TCRdb holds only the in-frame ones, with some missing. The top ten hold around 10% of the sample, which has tens of thousands of clones, about 88% seen once. All patients experienced relapse after autologous stem cell transplantation, and brentuximab vedotin exposure was variable. The sample consisted of peripheral blood mononuclear cells (PBMCs), taken before the second cycle of nivolumab. The receptors here all came from a human donor with classical Hodgkin lymphoma.

The CDR3 sequence is CASTAVEGGRQFF. As DNA, the CDR3 is TGTGCCAGCACCGCGGTAGAGGGTGGGCGGCAGTTCTTC. The chain is built from TRBV6-4 and TRBJ2-1; TRBD2 might be the D (5 bases). The V and J ends lost 7 bases and 12 bases respectively, with 19 bases between them. CDR3 size: 13 residues. The V gene's germline CDR1 is MRHNA and CDR2 SNTAGT.

J is TRBJ2-2 and V is TRBV19; D not certain. The V gene lost 6 bases and the J gene lost 7 bases, with 6 bases spanning the gap. There are 11 residues in the CDR3. Germline V lookup: CDR1 LNHDA, CDR2 SQIVND (reference sequence). The CDR3 region is CASRTGGELFF. In DNA, the CDR3 is TGTGCCAGTAGGACGGGCGGGGAGCTGTTTTTT. Filled out from reference TRBV19 and TRBJ2-2, the complete variable domain reads DGGITQSPKYLFRKEGQNVTLSCEQNLNHDAMYWYRQDPGQGLRLIYYSQIVNDFQKGDIAEGYSVSREKKESFPLTVTSAQKNPTAFYLCASRTGGELFFGEGSRLTVL.

The chain has TRBV29-1 and TRBJ2-7; 8 bases fit TRBD1. Germline assignment: CDR1 SQVTM and CDR2 ANQGSEA. J was trimmed by 2 bases and V by 6 bases; bases with no gene match: 3. This CDR3 has 12 amino acids. The CDR3 loop is CSVWDRPYEQYF. CDR3 nucleotide sequence: TGCAGCGTCTGGGACAGGCCCTACGAGCAGTACTTC.

The V gene is TRBV5-1, the J gene TRBJ2-5; 7 bases fit TRBD2. This CDR3 spans 16 amino acids. Trimming at V came to 0 bases and at J to 0 bases, leaving 5 bases not matched to a gene. Per germline, CDR1 SGHRS and CDR2 YFSETQ. CDR3 bases: TGCGCCAGCAGCTTGGGACTAGCTCAGTACCAAGAGACCCAGTACTTC. Its translation: CASSLGLAQYQETQYF.

The chain recombines TRBV19 with TRBJ2-1; 7 positions match TRBD2. V lost 3 bases and J lost 5; bases outside the gene matches: 7. Germline assignment: CDR1 LNHDA and CDR2 SQIVND (reference sequence). The CDR3 has 15 residues. The CDR3: CASSILGLDHNEQFF. CDR3 DNA sequence: TGTGCCAGTAGTATTTTAGGACTAGATCACAATGAGCAGTTCTTC.

The CDR3 spells CASSGTVSYEQYF. In DNA, the CDR3 is TGCGCCAGCTCCGGGACGGTCTCCTACGAGCAGTACTTC. The V call is TRBV4-1, the J call TRBJ2-7; D is tentatively TRBD1 or TRBD2 (5 bases each). Looked up from germline, CDR1 is MGHRA and CDR2 is YSYEKL. The CDR3 extends over 13 amino acids. Trimming removed 8 bases at V and 0 bases at J, with 11 bases between.

This sequence joins TRBV18 and TRBJ2-3, with D perhaps TRBD1 (6 bases). This CDR3 is 16 amino acids long. Germline loops: CDR1 KGHSH, CDR2 LQKENI. With 6 bases removed from V and 11 bases from J, the gap between germline ends came to 27 bases. The chain's CDR3 is CASSSNRVILNGGQYF. The CDR3 DNA sequence: TGTGCCAGCTCGTCCAACAGGGTAATTTTGAATGGTGGGCAGTATTTT.

This clone was detected only a few times. The chain links TRBV19 to TRBJ2-2, with D unresolved. Germline CDR1 reads LNHDA; CDR2 reads SQIVND (reference sequence). V was trimmed by 6 bases and J by 5 bases, leaving 7 bases between them. The CDR3 covers 12 residues. Written as DNA, the CDR3 is TGTGCCAGTAGAGGAGAAACCGGGGAGCTGTTTTTT. Translated: CASRGETGELFF.

The chain links TRBV10-3 to TRBJ2-7; D gene unclear. The CDR3 has 14 amino acids. V lost 6 bases to trimming and J lost 4 bases, with 16 bases between them. Germline V lookup: CDR1 ENHRY, CDR2 SYGVKD. As DNA, the CDR3 is TGTGCCATCAGGTCGGCTAATTCTTCGTACGAGCAGTACTTC. Translating it yields CAIRSANSSYEQYF.

The chain is built from TRBV27 and TRBJ1-4; perhaps TRBD1 as D (6 bases). Trimming pared 4 bases from V and 7 bases from J, leaving 13 bases between. The CDR3 is 14 amino acids. The germline V gene has CDR1 MNHEY and CDR2 SMNVEV (reference sequence). The CDR3 region is CASSSGQWGEKLFF. CDR3 in DNA: TGTGCCAGCAGTTCGGGACAATGGGGTGAAAAACTGTTTTTT. Combining the CDR3 with reference TRBV27 and TRBJ1-4 gives the whole variable domain EAQVTQNPRYLITVTGKKLTVTCSQNMNHEYMSWYRQDPGLGLRQIYYSMNVEVTDKGDVPEGYKVSRKEKRNFPLILESPSPNQTSLYFCASSSGQWGEKLFFGSGTQLSVL.

This chain uses TRBV6-6 with TRBJ2-3; D gene unclear. The ends were cut back, 0 bases at V and 0 bases at J, with 1 base in the middle. The CDR3 loop spans 13 amino acids. Germline V CDR1 and CDR2: MNHNY, SVGAGI (reference sequence). CDR3 DNA sequence: TGTGCCAGCAGTTACTCGAGCACAGATACGCAGTATTTT. Translated, it gives CASSYSSTDTQYF.

The J gene is TRBJ2-3, the V gene TRBV7-9; 8 positions match TRBD2. Germline lookup yields CDR1 SEHNR and CDR2 FQNEAQ (reference sequence). The CDR3 loop spans 14 amino acids. V was pared by 3 bases and J by 4 bases, with 3 bases of the junction left unmatched. The CDR3 loop is CASSLSGGPDTQYF. The CDR3 DNA sequence: TGTGCCAGCAGCTTGAGCGGGGGCCCAGATACGCAGTATTTT.

A few counts support this clone. The genes are TRBV7-3 and TRBJ2-7; possible D gene TRBD2, 6 bases. The V end lost 2 bases, the J end lost 6 bases, and 11 bases lay between the germline ends. Looked up from germline, CDR1 is SGHTA and CDR2 is FQGTGA. The CDR3 extends over 13 amino acids. The CDR3 bases are TGTGCCAGCAGCTTATCTGAGGGAGGCGAGCAGTACTTC. Protein product: CASSLSEGGEQYF. The full variable domain, with the rest looked up from reference TRBV7-3 and TRBJ2-7, is GAGVSQTPSNKVTEKGKYVELRCDPISGHTALYWYRQSLGQGPEFLIYFQGTGAADDSGLPNDRFFAVRPEGSVSTLKIQRTERGDSAVYLCASSLSEGGEQYFGPGTRLTVT.

The rearrangement links TRBV6-6 to TRBJ2-1; D is possibly TRBD1 or TRBD2 (5 bases each). The CDR3 has 15 amino acids. With 2 bases removed from V and 8 bases from J, the gap between germline ends came to 16 bases. Germline V CDR1 and CDR2: MNHNY, SVGAGI (reference sequence). In DNA form, the CDR3 reads TGTGCCAGCAGTTACGACTCTGACTGGGACGATGAGCAGTTCTTC. This sequence encodes CASSYDSDWDDEQFF.

The V and J genes are TRBV11-2 and TRBJ2-5; D is unresolved. CDR1 and CDR2 from the germline V gene are SGHAT and FQNNGV. V gave up 6 bases and J gave up 1 base, with 9 bases separating them. The CDR3 has 13 amino acids. The CDR3 nucleotides are TGTGCCAGCAGACTCAGCGCCCAAGAGACCCAGTACTTC. Amino acid sequence: CASRLSAQETQYF.

In DNA, the CDR3 is TGTGCCAGCAGCCAAGAAGGACAGGGAAGAACCGGGGAGCTGTTTTTT. Translation gives CASSQEGQGRTGELFF. The chain has TRBV11-3 and TRBJ2-2, with 8 bases that match TRBD1. J was trimmed by 5 bases and V by 5 bases; bases with no gene match: 10. This CDR3 contains 16 residues. Germline loops: CDR1 SGHNT, CDR2 YENEEA. The whole variable domain, filled in from reference TRBV11-3 and TRBJ2-2, reads EAGVVQSPRYKIIEKKQPVAFWCNPISGHNTLYWYLQNLGQGPELLIRYENEEAVDDSQLPKDRFSAERLKGVDSTLKIQPAELGDSAVYLCASSQEGQGRTGELFFGEGSRLTVL.

The chain joins TRBV19 to TRBJ1-4; D remains unclear. V dropped 5 bases and J dropped 0 bases, with 13 bases sitting between them. There are 16 residues in the CDR3. Germline V gene data show CDR1 as LNHDA and CDR2 as SQIVND (reference sequence). CDR3: CASSLGRRSTNEKLFF. CDR3 sequence (DNA): TGTGCCAGTAGTTTGGGTAGGCGCTCAACTAATGAAAAACTGTTTTTT.